This T cell receptor (beta chain) was profiled in a study of blood T cell dynamics during melanoma immunotherapy. Across the study: Patients with metastatic melanoma got pembrolizumab or nivolumab-ipilimumab as first-line care. Study outcomes and limitations: At W3, later disease-control patients showed bifurcated PBMC repertoire changes, unlike progressors.

CDR3 length equals 15 residues. V dropped 0 bases and J dropped 4 bases, with 11 bases sitting between them. Looked up from germline, CDR1 is SGHRS and CDR2 is YFSETQ. This clone was observed a single time. The antigen is not known. Described time point: week 3, after first cycle of checkpoint inhibitor. Every bulk PBMC sample received the same 350 ng of DNA. Assay used: immunoSEQ multiplex PCR; TCRdb lists only in-frame clones, some missing. The sample holds about 12,000 clones, 70% to 90% seen once. The sequence was collected from a human donor with melanoma. The chain joins TRBV5-1 to TRBJ2-4, with a weak D call TRBD2 (5 bases). Source: blood, taken from a patient treated with checkpoint blockade. The CDR3 is CASSLELGVKNIQYF. In DNA form, the CDR3 reads TGCGCCAGCAGCTTGGAATTGGGAGTAAAAAACATTCAGTACTTC.